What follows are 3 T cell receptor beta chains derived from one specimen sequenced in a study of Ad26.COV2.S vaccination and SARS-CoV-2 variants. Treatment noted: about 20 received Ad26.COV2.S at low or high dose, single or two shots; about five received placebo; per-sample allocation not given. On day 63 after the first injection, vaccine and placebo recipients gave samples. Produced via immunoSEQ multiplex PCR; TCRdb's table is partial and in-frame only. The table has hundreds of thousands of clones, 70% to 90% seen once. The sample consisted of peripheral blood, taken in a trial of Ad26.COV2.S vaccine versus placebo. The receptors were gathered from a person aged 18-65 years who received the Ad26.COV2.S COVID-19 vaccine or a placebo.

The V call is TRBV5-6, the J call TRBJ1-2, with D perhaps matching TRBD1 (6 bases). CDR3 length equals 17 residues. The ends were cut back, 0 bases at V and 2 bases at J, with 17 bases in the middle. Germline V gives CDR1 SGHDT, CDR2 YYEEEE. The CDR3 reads CASSLGTELQINYGYTF. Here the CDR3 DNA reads TGTGCCAGCAGCTTGGGGACAGAACTTCAGATCAACTATGGCTACACCTTC.

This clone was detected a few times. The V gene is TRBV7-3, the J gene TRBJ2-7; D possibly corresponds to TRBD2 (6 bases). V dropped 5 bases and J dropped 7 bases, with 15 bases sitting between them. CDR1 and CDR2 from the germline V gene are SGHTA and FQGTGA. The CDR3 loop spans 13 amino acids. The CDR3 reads CASSTGLGGEQYF. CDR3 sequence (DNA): TGTGCCAGCAGCACGGGACTTGGCGGTGAGCAGTACTTC.

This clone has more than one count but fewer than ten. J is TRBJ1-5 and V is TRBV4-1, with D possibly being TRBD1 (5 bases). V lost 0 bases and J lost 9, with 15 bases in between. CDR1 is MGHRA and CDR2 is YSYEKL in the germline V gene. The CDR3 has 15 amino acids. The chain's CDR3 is CASSQDRALRWPQHF. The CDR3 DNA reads TGCGCCAGCAGCCAAGACAGGGCCTTAAGGTGGCCCCAGCATTTT.